Below are 22 T cell receptor beta chains sequenced from a single sample in a study of response to subunit inactivated influenza vaccine. Via MiXCR, TCRdb re-called the RT-PCR reads, giving one row per CDR3 protein. Of hundreds of thousands of distinct CDR3 sequences in the sample, about 14% were seen once. The sequences come from PBMCs from blood, collected 14 days before vaccination. All receptors come from a man aged 50 or older who received an inactivated influenza vaccine.

This clonotype came up a few times. The chain's CDR3 is CASSLSGGQGNNEQFF. The DNA of the CDR3 is TGTGCCAGCAGTTTATCGGGGGGGCAGGGGAACAATGAGCAGTTCTTC. The chain has TRBV12-3 or TRBV12-4 and TRBJ2-1, with 8 positions matching TRBD2. The trim removed 2 bases at V and 5 bases at J, leaving 8 bases unmatched. CDR3 length: 16 amino acids.

The gene calls are TRBV5-1 and TRBJ1-5; TRBD1 is a possible D gene (5 bases). V was pared by 0 bases and J by 3 bases, with 10 bases between. CDR1 is SGHRS and CDR2 is YFSETQ in the germline V gene. This CDR3 is 15 amino acids long. The CDR3 loop is CASSLVQGPNQPQHF. The DNA of the CDR3 is TGCGCCAGCAGCTTGGTCCAGGGCCCCAATCAGCCCCAGCATTTT. The full variable domain, rest sourced from reference TRBV5-1 and TRBJ1-5, is KAGVTQTPRYLIKTRGQQVTLSCSPISGHRSVSWYQQTPGQGLQFLFEYFSETQRNKGNFPGRFSGRQFSNSRSEMNVSTLELGDSALYLCASSLVQGPNQPQHFGDGTRLSIL.

This clonotype was detected ten times or more. The CDR3 coding sequence is TGCGCCAGCAGCCAAGAGTTAGGTAGCAATCAGCCCCAGCATTTT. Translated: CASSQELGSNQPQHF. The rearrangement links TRBV4-3 to TRBJ1-5; D gene uncertain. CDR1 and CDR2 from the germline V gene are LGHNA and YSLEER. This CDR3 has 15 amino acids. The ends were cut back, 0 bases at V and 0 bases at J, with 6 bases in the middle.

This clonotype was picked up a small number of times. The V and J genes are TRBV20-1 and TRBJ2-3, with 7 positions matching TRBD1. Germline V gives CDR1 DFQATT, CDR2 SNEGSKA (reference sequence). The V and J ends lost 4 bases and 0 bases, in that order; junction bases with no gene match: 7. The CDR3 extends over 15 amino acids. As DNA, the CDR3 is TGCAGTGCTACGGACAGGTCAATTAGCACAGATACGCAGTATTTT. Translated: CSATDRSISTDTQYF.

J is TRBJ2-3 and V is TRBV14, with D perhaps being TRBD1 or TRBD2 (6 bases each). Germline CDR1 is SGHDN and CDR2 is FVKESK. CDR3 length: 15 amino acids. V dropped 0 bases and J dropped 3 bases, with 10 bases sitting between them. This chain's CDR3 is CASSQDGGRTDTQYF. The CDR3 DNA follows: TGTGCCAGCAGCCAAGACGGGGGCCGGACAGATACGCAGTATTTT. Variable domain in full (rest from reference TRBV14 and TRBJ2-3): EAGVTQFPSHSVIEKGQTVTLRCDPISGHDNLYWYRRVMGKEIKFLLHFVKESKQDESGMPNNRFLAERTGGTYSTLKVQPAELEDSGVYFCASSQDGGRTDTQYFGPGTRLTVL.

The rearrangement uses TRBV5-5 and TRBJ2-7; 11 bases line up with TRBD1. Trimming cost V 4 bases and J 4 bases; bases outside gene matches: 7. This CDR3 is built from 15 residues. The germline CDR1 and CDR2 sequences are SGHKS and YYEKEE (reference sequence). The CDR3 DNA reads TGTGCCAGCAGCATGGCCGGGACAGGGGGTTACGAGCAGTACTTC. Its protein is CASSMAGTGGYEQYF.

The chain has TRBV6-2 or TRBV6-3 and TRBJ1-1; TRBD1 aligns across 10 bases. Germline CDR1 and CDR2: MNHEY and SVGEGT. V gave up 5 bases and J gave up 1 base; unmatched junction bases: 16. The CDR3 length is 19 residues. Here the CDR3 DNA reads TGTGCCAGCAGTCCGGGACAGGGGATAACGGCGGTCAAGAACACTGAAGCTTTCTTT. Protein: CASSPGQGITAVKNTEAFF.

The table lists this clonotype with a few counts. A junction boundary mismatches the germline segment, possibly from a read error. The rearrangement joins TRBV12-3 or TRBV12-4 to TRBJ2-7; TRBD1 matches at 10 bases. This CDR3 has 14 amino acids. The DNA for the CDR3 is TGTGCCAGCAGCTTAGACAGGGGGCATGGAGAGCAGTACTTC. It is translated as CASSLDRGHGEQYF.

This sequence joins TRBV4-1 and TRBJ2-3; TRBD1 agrees at 7 bases. V was clipped by 5 bases and J by 4 bases; unmatched bases: 15. This CDR3 region has 17 residues. From germline, CDR1 is MGHRA and CDR2 YSYEKL. CDR3 amino acids: CASSAPRKGARADTQYF. In nucleotides, the CDR3 is TGCGCCAGCAGCGCCCCGAGAAAGGGGGCGCGAGCAGATACGCAGTATTTT.

This clonotype was counted many times. V gene TRBV12-3 or TRBV12-4 combines with J gene TRBJ2-1; the match to TRBD1 covers 11 bases. The V segment lost 3 bases and the J segment 2 bases; nucleotides outside the gene matches: 6. This CDR3 has 17 residues. CDR3 bases: TGTGCCAGCAGTTTGGCCGGGACAGGGGGGGCCTACAATGAGCAGTTCTTC. This gives the protein CASSLAGTGGAYNEQFF.

This chain links TRBV11-2 with TRBJ2-5, with TRBD2 matching over 8 bases. This CDR3 has 18 residues. The junction had 17 bases not matched to a gene; V was cut back by 3 bases and J by 5 bases. CDR1 is SGHAT and CDR2 is FQNNGV in the germline V gene. CDR3 in amino acids: CASSFRLAGLANRETQYF. The CDR3 DNA follows: TGTGCCAGCAGCTTTAGGTTGGCAGGACTAGCTAATCGTGAGACCCAGTACTTC.

The V and J genes are TRBV6-5 and TRBJ1-5, with D unresolved. Trimming removed 0 bases at V and 9 bases at J, with 12 bases between. Germline CDR1 MNHEY, CDR2 SVGAGI. The CDR3 covers 14 residues. Written as DNA, the CDR3 is TGTGCCAGCAGTTACTCGAGCACCCTCGGGCCCCAGCATTTT. Encoded protein: CASSYSSTLGPQHF.

In this sample, this clonotype turned up a few times. This chain links TRBV12-3 or TRBV12-4 with TRBJ2-1; a weak D match, TRBD2 (5 bases). V shed 11 bases and J shed 8 bases, with 22 bases lying between them. The CDR3 spans 14 residues. CDR3 nucleotides: TGTGCCTCGACCAAGGTTACTAGTAGGGATGAGCAGTTCTTC. This codes for CASTKVTSRDEQFF.

This clonotype was recorded at least ten times. The chain recombines TRBV24-1 with TRBJ2-5, with a tentative D call TRBD1 (5 bases). In germline, CDR1 is KGHDR, CDR2 SFDVKD. This CDR3 contains 12 residues. V lost 9 bases, J lost 1 base, and 8 bases lay in between. CDR3 nucleotide sequence: TGTGCCACCGGGCAGGGCCAAGAGACCCAGTACTTC. Its protein product is CATGQGQETQYF.

V usage is TRBV5-6 and J usage is TRBJ2-7; 7 bases line up with TRBD1. This CDR3 region has 13 residues. Losses at the gene ends were 4 bases for V and 4 bases for J; bases not matched to a gene: 5. The germline V gene has CDR1 SGHDT and CDR2 YYEEEE. CDR3 loop: CASSHGTAYEQYF. In nucleotides, the CDR3 is TGTGCCAGCAGCCACGGGACAGCTTACGAGCAGTACTTC.

This clonotype occurred many times. The chain links TRBV12-3 or TRBV12-4 to TRBJ2-3, with D tentatively TRBD1 (5 bases). The CDR3 is made up of 16 amino acids. With 5 bases removed from V and 4 bases from J, the gap between germline ends came to 19 bases. In DNA form, the CDR3 reads TGTGCCAGCAGTCCCGTCAGGGATCCCTACGCAGATACGCAGTATTTT. Encoded protein: CASSPVRDPYADTQYF.

This clonotype was observed a few times. The V call is TRBV29-1, the J call TRBJ2-7; perhaps TRBD1 as D (6 bases). CDR3 length: 14 residues. Germline V gene sequence: CDR1 SQVTM, CDR2 ANQGSEA. The ends were cut back, 5 bases at V and 0 bases at J, with 14 bases in the middle. The CDR3, as DNA: TGCAGCGTTCGCCAGGGGCCAAGCTCCTACGAGCAGTACTTC. It specifies CSVRQGPSSYEQYF.

This clonotype was observed a handful of times. The V and J genes are TRBV11-1 and TRBJ2-3; 13 bases map to TRBD2. The germline CDR1 and CDR2 sequences are SGHAT and FQDESV (reference sequence). The CDR3 totals 20 residues. Trimming cost V 3 bases and J 5 bases; bases outside gene matches: 17. The CDR3 nucleotides read TGTGCCAGCAGCTTTTATTTTGGGACCCAAGGACTAGCGGGAGTAGATACGCAGTATTTT. It yields the protein CASSFYFGTQGLAGVDTQYF.

This chain joins TRBV20-1 and TRBJ2-5; D possibly uses TRBD1 or TRBD2 (5 bases each). V lost 0 bases and J 3 bases, leaving 20 bases between the germline ends. This CDR3 comprises 17 residues. Germline V gene data show CDR1 as DFQATT and CDR2 as SNEGSKA (reference sequence). CDR3 sequence reads: CSARDPLWARGEETQYF. CDR3 nucleotide sequence: TGCAGTGCTAGAGACCCGCTTTGGGCTAGGGGAGAAGAGACCCAGTACTTC.

The gene calls are TRBV4-3 and TRBJ2-7, with 8 nucleotides matching TRBD1. Germline lookup yields CDR1 LGHNA and CDR2 YSLEER. J gave up 2 bases and V 2 bases, and 8 bases lay outside the gene matches. The CDR3 runs to 16 residues. The DNA for the CDR3 is TGCGCCAGCAGCCAAAACACAGGGGGGAAGACCTACGAGCAGTACTTC. Translation: CASSQNTGGKTYEQYF.

This chain connects TRBV6-1 to TRBJ2-1; D gene unclear. There are 15 residues in the CDR3. Between the trimmed V and J ends, which lost 4 bases and 4 bases, there was a span of 14 bases. Germline-derived CDR1 and CDR2 are MNHNS and SASEGT. The CDR3 protein is CASSGTVNLYNEQFF. The CDR3 DNA sequence: TGTGCCAGCAGTGGCACAGTCAACCTATACAATGAGCAGTTCTTC.

This clonotype came up a few times. V gene TRBV19 combines with J gene TRBJ2-3; TRBD1 aligns across 7 bases. CDR3 length: 15 amino acids. CDR1 is LNHDA and CDR2 is SQIVND in the germline V gene (reference sequence). Germline trimming cut 4 bases from V and 2 bases from J; bases unmatched to any gene: 6. For the CDR3, the DNA is TGTGCCAGTAGTACCCGGGACAGTTACACAGATACGCAGTATTTT. Residues: CASSTRDSYTDTQYF.